What follows are 26 T cell receptor beta chains derived from one specimen sequenced in a study of graft-versus-host responses after intestinal transplantation. Here immunoSEQ multiplex PCR was the method, and the copy in TCRdb shows in-frame clones only, minus some. The profile shows over 100,000 clones, 80% to 95% of them singletons. These receptors have no known antigen. The sample consisted of unstimulated CD4+ T cells sorted from spleen or lymph node cells, taken before intestinal transplant. The receptors originated from a human donor who received an intestinal transplant.

The gene calls are TRBV5-4 and TRBJ2-7; 12 bases line up with TRBD2. Trimming cost V 4 bases and J 5 bases; bases outside gene matches: 4. The CDR3 consists of 14 residues. The germline V gene encodes CDR1 SGHNT and CDR2 YYREEE (reference sequence). In DNA form, the CDR3 reads TGTGCCAGCAGCCGACTAGCGGGAGTAGACGAGCAGTACTTC. It specifies CASSRLAGVDEQYF.

The chain employs TRBV7-9 and TRBJ2-1; 8 bases align to TRBD2. The CDR3 loop spans 14 amino acids. V shed 7 bases and J 5 bases; nucleotides not matched to a gene: 7. Germline V gives CDR1 SEHNR, CDR2 FQNEAQ (reference sequence). CDR3 sequence reads: CASTIAGTNNEQFF. The CDR3, as DNA: TGTGCCAGCACTATAGCGGGAACCAACAATGAGCAGTTCTTC. The variable domain in full, completed from reference TRBV7-9 and TRBJ2-1, reads DTGVSQNPRHKITKRGQNVTFRCDPISEHNRLYWYRQTLGQGPEFLTYFQNEAQLEKSRLLSDRFSAERPKGSFSTLEIQRTEQGDSAMYLCASTIAGTNNEQFFGPGTRLTVL.

This chain joins TRBV5-1 and TRBJ2-5; tentatively, D is TRBD2 (6 bases). Trimming removed 4 bases from V and 5 bases from J, with 12 bases in between. Germline CDR1 SGHRS, CDR2 YFSETQ. This CDR3 is built from 13 residues. The CDR3 spells CASSQTRGETQYF. CDR3 bases: TGCGCCAGCAGCCAGACTAGAGGGGAGACCCAGTACTTC. Drawing the rest from reference TRBV5-1 and TRBJ2-5, the complete variable domain is KAGVTQTPRYLIKTRGQQVTLSCSPISGHRSVSWYQQTPGQGLQFLFEYFSETQRNKGNFPGRFSGRQFSNSRSEMNVSTLELGDSALYLCASSQTRGETQYFGPGTRLLVL.

Only one count was recorded for this clone. V is TRBV25-1 and J is TRBJ1-4; no clear D gene. This CDR3 is built from 17 residues. Germline CDR1 is MGHDK and CDR2 is SYGVNS. V lost 1 base and J lost 6, with 18 bases in between. CDR3 sequence (DNA): TGTGCCAGCAGTGAATCTAGCTCCGCCATCATGGATGAAAAACTGTTTTTT. It encodes CASSESSSAIMDEKLFF.

This chain links TRBV6-1 with TRBJ1-5; TRBD1 might be the D (5 bases). Germline V gives CDR1 MNHNS, CDR2 SASEGT. The CDR3 totals 12 residues. With 7 bases removed from V and 9 bases from J, the gap between germline ends came to 13 bases. This CDR3 is CASTWDVGPQHF. In DNA, the CDR3 is TGTGCCAGCACCTGGGACGTAGGGCCCCAGCATTTT.

The rearrangement uses TRBV30 and TRBJ1-4; tentative D call: TRBD1 (5 bases). The CDR3 runs to 15 residues. Germline CDR1 GTSNPN, CDR2 SVGIG (reference sequence). Trimming cost V 8 bases and J 2 bases, with 18 bases left between them. The CDR3 DNA sequence: TGTGCCGGTGGTACGCCGGGGGGGACTAATGAAAAACTGTTTTTT. Encoded protein: CAGGTPGGTNEKLFF.

The CDR3 coding sequence is TGTGCCTGGAGTGTACCCGGGGCAGGGGTCACAGATACGCAGTATTTT. This codes for CAWSVPGAGVTDTQYF. The chain carries TRBV30 and TRBJ2-3; weak D call: TRBD1 (6 bases). The CDR3 is made up of 16 amino acids. CDR1 GTSNPN and CDR2 SVGIG come from the germline V gene (reference sequence). The V gene lost 0 bases and the J gene lost 2 bases, with 15 bases spanning the gap.

This chain links TRBV12-5 with TRBJ1-2; 7 positions agree with TRBD1. The germline V gene encodes CDR1 LGHNT and CDR2 FRNRAP. Trimming at V came to 0 bases and at J to 8 bases, leaving 6 bases not matched to a gene. There are 14 residues in the CDR3. CDR3 sequence reads: CASGLVLTGEGYTF. CDR3 DNA sequence: TGTGCTAGTGGTTTGGTGCTAACAGGGGAGGGCTACACCTTC.

The chain couples TRBV7-9 to TRBJ2-2; D is perhaps TRBD1 (6 bases). This CDR3 is built from 14 residues. V was cut by 5 bases and J by 4 bases, with 11 bases left in between. Germline V gives CDR1 SEHNR, CDR2 FQNEAQ (reference sequence). In DNA form, the CDR3 reads TGTGCCAGCAGCATTGGACAGCTCACCGGGGAGCTGTTTTTT. It encodes CASSIGQLTGELFF. Supplemented by reference TRBV7-9 and TRBJ2-2, the full variable domain reads DTGVSQNPRHKITKRGQNVTFRCDPISEHNRLYWYRQTLGQGPEFLTYFQNEAQLEKSRLLSDRFSAERPKGSFSTLEIQRTEQGDSAMYLCASSIGQLTGELFFGEGSRLTVL.

The chain uses TRBV6-1 and TRBJ2-2; possibly TRBD2 for D (7 bases). Germline V CDR1 and CDR2: MNHNS, SASEGT. V was shortened by 5 bases and J by 6 bases, with 10 bases between the two germline ends. The CDR3 consists of 13 residues. The CDR3 bases are TGTGCCAGCAGTTGGGAGGGGGCCGGGGAGCTGTTTTTT. As protein: CASSWEGAGELFF.

In its sample, this clone was seen once. V and J are TRBV5-1 and TRBJ2-7; TRBD1 or TRBD2 may be the D gene (5 bases each). The CDR3 is 17 residues long. V lost 2 bases and J 8 bases, leaving 26 bases between the germline ends. Germline V gene data show CDR1 as SGHRS and CDR2 as YFSETQ. CDR3 amino acids: CASSFVRGTDRPTKQYF. The CDR3 nucleotides are TGCGCCAGCAGCTTTGTACGAGGGACGGATCGTCCTACGAAGCAGTACTTC. The full variable domain, completed using reference TRBV5-1 and TRBJ2-7, is KAGVTQTPRYLIKTRGQQVTLSCSPISGHRSVSWYQQTPGQGLQFLFEYFSETQRNKGNFPGRFSGRQFSNSRSEMNVSTLELGDSALYLCASSFVRGTDRPTKQYFGPGTRLTVT.

The genes are TRBV9 and TRBJ2-5; D possibly corresponds to TRBD2 (6 bases). Trimming took 0 bases from V and 2 from J, leaving 11 bases between them. CDR1 SGDLS and CDR2 YYNGEE come from the germline V gene. CDR3 length equals 15 residues. CDR3 protein: CASSVVGGMQETQYF. CDR3 nucleotide sequence: TGTGCCAGCAGCGTAGTAGGCGGGATGCAAGAGACCCAGTACTTC.

The rearrangement links TRBV6-5 to TRBJ1-2, with 9 nucleotides matching TRBD1. V shed 4 bases and J 2 bases; nucleotides not matched to a gene: 5. The CDR3 consists of 15 residues. CDR1 is MNHEY, CDR2 SVGAGI, per germline. The CDR3 region has the DNA TGTGCCAGCAGTTCCACAGGGGGCGGGAACTATGGCTACACCTTC. This translates into CASSSTGGGNYGYTF.

The chain uses TRBV7-3 and TRBJ2-1; TRBD2 aligns across 8 bases. Germline trimming cut 3 bases from V and 8 bases from J; bases unmatched to any gene: 12. The germline gives CDR1 SGHTA, CDR2 FQGTGA. This CDR3 is built from 16 residues. As DNA, the CDR3 is TGTGCCAGCAGCTTGTATGTGGGTAGCGGGACCCATGAGCAGTTCTTC. Translated, it gives CASSLYVGSGTHEQFF.

The rearrangement uses TRBV18 and TRBJ2-7; no firm D call. The V gene lost 2 bases and the J gene lost 3 bases, with 11 bases spanning the gap. This CDR3 has 14 residues. The germline CDR1 and CDR2 sequences are KGHSH and LQKENI. Here the CDR3 DNA reads TGTGCCAGCTCACCATTAAACAGCGACTACGAGCAGTACTTC. Its protein is CASSPLNSDYEQYF.

The rearrangement links TRBV5-1 to TRBJ2-1; D is possibly TRBD1 (5 bases). The CDR3 length is 17 residues. The V and J ends lost 1 base and 0 bases respectively, with 14 bases between them. Germline CDR1 is SGHRS and CDR2 is YFSETQ. CDR3 residues: CASSLTLGQSSYNEQFF. CDR3 nucleotide sequence: TGCGCCAGCAGCTTGACCTTAGGACAAAGCTCCTACAATGAGCAGTTCTTC.

This chain links TRBV11-3 with TRBJ1-5; D not certain. V lost 9 bases and J lost 5, with 17 bases in between. Per germline, CDR1 SGHNT and CDR2 YENEEA. The CDR3 has 14 amino acids. CDR3 amino acids: CARDLCRRYQPQHF. The DNA for the CDR3 is TGTGCCAGGGACCTCTGTAGGCGATATCAGCCCCAGCATTTT.

The chain is built from TRBV6-5 and TRBJ1-1; tentative D call: TRBD1 (5 bases). The CDR3 loop spans 14 amino acids. Germline values: CDR1 MNHEY, CDR2 SVGAGI. Trimming removed 7 bases from V and 5 bases from J, with 17 bases in between. Here the CDR3 reads CASKNGGWRTEAFF. CDR3 coding DNA: TGTGCCAGCAAGAATGGGGGATGGCGAACTGAAGCTTTCTTT.

The V call is TRBV7-3, the J call TRBJ2-7, with 7 bases matching TRBD2. Germline lookup yields CDR1 SGHTA and CDR2 FQGTGA. This CDR3 is built from 17 residues. V lost 4 bases to trimming and J lost 2 bases; unmatched junction nucleotides: 14. CDR3 bases: TGTGCCAGCAGCTCAGGCCCATCTCGCGGGAGTCCCTACGAGCAGTACTTC. Amino acids: CASSSGPSRGSPYEQYF.

The table lists this clone with a few counts. The rearrangement links TRBV28 to TRBJ1-3, with a weak D call TRBD1 (5 bases). Germline assignment: CDR1 MDHEN and CDR2 SYDVKM. The V gene lost 4 bases and the J gene lost 11 bases, with 12 bases spanning the gap. The CDR3 consists of 12 residues. This CDR3 reads CASSSQTDPIYF. Here the CDR3 DNA reads TGTGCCAGCAGTTCGCAGACAGATCCCATATATTTT.

The genes are TRBV5-1 and TRBJ2-3; no clear D gene. V gave up 4 bases and J gave up 0 bases, with 15 bases separating them. CDR3 length: 16 residues. CDR1 SGHRS and CDR2 YFSETQ come from the germline V gene. CDR3 nucleotides: TGCGCCAGCAGCCTGGATCGGCGCGGTAGCACAGATACGCAGTATTTT. Translating it yields CASSLDRRGSTDTQYF.

The chain carries TRBV5-1 and TRBJ1-2; D is possibly TRBD1 (5 bases). CDR3 size: 14 residues. The germline V gene encodes CDR1 SGHRS and CDR2 YFSETQ. Trimming cost V 5 bases and J 5 bases, with 16 bases left between them. This CDR3 reads CASRRNLDTYGYTF. In DNA form, the CDR3 reads TGCGCCAGCAGGAGGAATTTGGACACGTATGGCTACACCTTC.

This chain joins TRBV5-4 and TRBJ2-3, with 12 bases aligning to TRBD2. V was clipped by 2 bases and J by 0 bases; unmatched bases: 4. The CDR3 totals 17 residues. CDR1 and CDR2 from the germline V gene are SGHNT and YYREEE (reference sequence). CDR3 residues: CASSFRLAGGSTDTQYF. CDR3 sequence (DNA): TGTGCCAGCAGCTTCCGTCTAGCGGGAGGGAGCACAGATACGCAGTATTTT.

The chain combines TRBV2 with TRBJ2-3; TRBD2 matches 7 bases. CDR3 length: 15 residues. The V segment lost 4 bases and the J segment 6 bases; nucleotides outside the gene matches: 10. The germline V gene encodes CDR1 SNHLY and CDR2 FYNNEI. CDR3 region: CASSVREAGRDTQYF. The CDR3 nucleotides read TGTGCCAGCAGTGTCCGGGAGGCCGGGCGGGATACGCAGTATTTT.

Regarding this clone: Other nucleotide sequences in the sample specify the same CDR3. This chain joins TRBV23-1 and TRBJ1-2; D possibly corresponds to TRBD1 (5 bases). TRBV23-1 is treated as an ORF (open reading frame) with a function not yet certain. Trimming took off 4 bases at V and 5 bases at J, with 23 bases between the two ends. The CDR3 is 17 amino acids. The CDR3 loop reads CASSPRDHVIGMYGYTF. CDR3 nucleotides: TGCGCCAGCAGTCCCCGGGACCACGTTATCGGTATGTATGGCTACACCTTC.

The V gene is TRBV6-1, the J gene TRBJ1-5; perhaps TRBD1 as D (6 bases). The CDR3 contains 15 residues. CDR1 and CDR2 from the germline V gene are MNHNS and SASEGT. V lost 0 bases and J lost 7, with 13 bases in between. CDR3 sequence reads: CASSEARGRGQPQHF. CDR3 in DNA: TGTGCCAGCAGTGAAGCTCGGGGGAGGGGGCAGCCCCAGCATTTT.